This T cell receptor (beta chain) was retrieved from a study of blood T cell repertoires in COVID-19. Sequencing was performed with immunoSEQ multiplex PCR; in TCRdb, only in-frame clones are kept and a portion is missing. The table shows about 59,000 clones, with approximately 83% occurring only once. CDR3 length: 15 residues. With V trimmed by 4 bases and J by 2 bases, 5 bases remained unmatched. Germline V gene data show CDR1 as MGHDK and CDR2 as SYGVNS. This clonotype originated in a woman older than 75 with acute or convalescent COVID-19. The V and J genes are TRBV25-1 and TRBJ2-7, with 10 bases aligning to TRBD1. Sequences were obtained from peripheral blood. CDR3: CASSGKGQGPYEQYF. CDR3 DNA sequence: TGTGCCAGCAGTGGAAAGGGACAGGGGCCCTACGAGCAGTACTTC.